These 28 T cell receptor beta chains share one sample of origin, sequenced in a study of PD-1 blockade in mismatch repair-deficient tumors. The protocol was immunoSEQ multiplex PCR, while the TCRdb copy is restricted to in-frame clones and leaves out a portion. This repertoire shows 15,000 to 25,000 clones, roughly 82% found once; its top ten account for about 1.5%. This specimen was PBMCs, taken 52 weeks after starting pembrolizumab. Receptors originate from an adult with mismatch repair-deficient cancer.

The sample holds a few counts of this clone. The chain joins TRBV5-1 to TRBJ2-7; the D gene is possibly TRBD2 (5 bases). V gave up 2 bases and J gave up 3 bases, with 9 bases separating them. Germline CDR1 SGHRS, CDR2 YFSETQ. This CDR3 is built from 13 residues. Here the CDR3 reads CASSFQGSYEQYF. CDR3 DNA: TGCGCCAGCAGCTTTCAAGGGAGCTACGAGCAGTACTTC.

The J gene is TRBJ2-5, the V gene TRBV28; perhaps TRBD2 as D (5 bases). The CDR3 totals 15 residues. Germline-derived CDR1 and CDR2 are MDHEN and SYDVKM. V lost 4 bases and J lost 0, with 12 bases in between. The CDR3 sequence is CASSSRTGYQETQYF. CDR3 DNA sequence: TGTGCCAGCAGTTCTCGGACTGGATACCAAGAGACCCAGTACTTC. Looking up the rest from reference TRBV28 and TRBJ2-5 gives the full variable domain: DVKVTQSSRYLVKRTGEKVFLECVQDMDHENMFWYRQDPGLGLRLIYFSYDVKMKEKGDIPEGYSVSREKKERFSLILESASTNQTSMYLCASSSRTGYQETQYFGPGTRLLVL.

The chain is built from TRBV6-5 and TRBJ1-2, with D maybe TRBD1 (6 bases). Looked up from germline, CDR1 is MNHEY and CDR2 is SVGAGI. The CDR3 length is 13 residues. The V end was cut by 5 bases, the J end by 4 bases, with 11 bases between. The CDR3, as DNA: TGTGCCAGCAGTCGACAGGCGGGCTATGGCTACACCTTC. It codes for CASSRQAGYGYTF.

This chain joins TRBV18 and TRBJ2-3, with 11 bases that match TRBD1. CDR3 length: 16 amino acids. Germline values: CDR1 KGHSH, CDR2 LQKENI. V lost 3 bases and J lost 6; bases outside the gene matches: 8. CDR3 bases: TGTGCCAGCTCACCTCCCGGGACAGGGGGAGGGGATACGCAGTATTTT. Translation: CASSPPGTGGGDTQYF.

Here the CDR3 reads CASSVATTGAKNIQYF. CDR3 coding DNA: TGTGCCAGCAGCGTAGCTACGACAGGGGCCAAAAACATTCAGTACTTC. J is TRBJ2-4 and V is TRBV9; 7 bases are shared with TRBD1. The germline V gene has CDR1 SGDLS and CDR2 YYNGEE. The CDR3 covers 16 residues. After removal of 0 bases from V and 1 base from J, the junction contained 4 bases not matched to a gene. Together with reference TRBV9 and TRBJ2-4, the CDR3 gives the full variable domain: DSGVTQTPKHLITATGQRVTLRCSPRSGDLSVYWYQQSLDQGLQFLIQYYNGEERAKGNILERFSAQQFPDLHSELNLSSLELGDSALYFCASSVATTGAKNIQYFGAGTRLSVL.

The chain couples TRBV7-8 to TRBJ2-3; possibly TRBD2 for D (5 bases). The CDR3 sequence is 17 residues long. Trimming stripped 5 bases from V and 1 base from J, with 19 bases between. Germline V lookup: CDR1 SGHVS, CDR2 FQNEAQ. The CDR3, as DNA: TGTGCCAGCAGCCCGGAGGTCAGCGCCTTCGGCACAGATACGCAGTATTTT. It translates to CASSPEVSAFGTDTQYF.

The chain has TRBV19 and TRBJ2-2; 7 bases are shared with TRBD2. Germline V gene data show CDR1 as LNHDA and CDR2 as SQIVND (reference sequence). V trimming: 5 bases; J trimming: 2 bases; junction bases outside the gene matches: 2. The CDR3 is 14 residues long. The CDR3 spells CASSWDYNTGELFF. CDR3 nucleotides: TGTGCCAGTAGTTGGGACTACAACACCGGGGAGCTGTTTTTT.

The V gene is TRBV7-2, the J gene TRBJ2-2; 7 nucleotides line up with TRBD2. CDR3 length: 18 residues. Germline CDR1 is SGHTA and CDR2 is FQGNSA. The V and J ends lost 1 base and 2 bases, in that order; junction bases with no gene match: 10. CDR3 sequence reads: CASSLGLGGGRNTGELFF. The CDR3 DNA is TGTGCCAGCAGCTTAGGCCTTGGCGGCGGGAGAAACACCGGGGAGCTGTTTTTT. Drawing the rest from reference TRBV7-2 and TRBJ2-2, the complete variable domain is GAGVSQSPSNKVTEKGKDVELRCDPISGHTALYWYRQSLGQGLEFLIYFQGNSAPDKSGLPSDRFSAERTGGSVSTLTIQRTQQEDSAVYLCASSLGLGGGRNTGELFFGEGSRLTVL.

The chain carries TRBV28 and TRBJ1-1; the match to TRBD1 covers 9 bases. Trimming at V came to 6 bases and at J to 1 base, leaving 6 bases not matched to a gene. This CDR3 contains 15 residues. Germline CDR1 is MDHEN and CDR2 is SYDVKM. In nucleotides, the CDR3 is TGTGCCAGCAGCCGAACAGGGGGCAAGAACACTGAAGCTTTCTTT. Protein sequence: CASSRTGGKNTEAFF. Full variable domain (remainder filled in from reference TRBV28 and TRBJ1-1): DVKVTQSSRYLVKRTGEKVFLECVQDMDHENMFWYRQDPGLGLRLIYFSYDVKMKEKGDIPEGYSVSREKKERFSLILESASTNQTSMYLCASSRTGGKNTEAFFGQGTRLTVV.

The genes are TRBV9 and TRBJ1-2; 9 bases are shared with TRBD1. This CDR3 has 15 amino acids. The germline gives CDR1 SGDLS, CDR2 YYNGEE. With V trimmed by 1 base and J by 7 bases, 8 bases remained unmatched. The CDR3 bases are TGTGCCAGCAGCGTAAACGTTGGACAGGGGATTGGCTACACCTTC. It yields the protein CASSVNVGQGIGYTF.

V is TRBV5-5 and J is TRBJ2-7; 8 bases align to TRBD1. The junction had 8 bases not matched to a gene; V was cut back by 4 bases and J by 2 bases. Germline assignment: CDR1 SGHKS and CDR2 YYEKEE (reference sequence). This CDR3 spans 15 amino acids. CDR3 residues: CASSPQGAGPYEQYF. The CDR3 DNA reads TGTGCCAGCAGCCCCCAGGGGGCTGGACCCTACGAGCAGTACTTC.

This clone appeared a single time. The chain is built from TRBV27 and TRBJ2-1; 15 bases are a match to TRBD2. The ends lost 3 bases at V and 9 bases at J; junction bases unmatched: 6. Germline loops: CDR1 MNHEY, CDR2 SMNVEV (reference sequence). The CDR3 spans 16 residues. The chain's CDR3 is CASSLWTSGRALEQFF. The CDR3 DNA reads as TGTGCCAGCAGTTTGTGGACTAGCGGGAGGGCCCTTGAGCAGTTCTTC.

The J gene is TRBJ1-2, the V gene TRBV18; D is possibly TRBD1 (5 bases). The CDR3 runs to 13 residues. Trimming took 5 bases from V and 3 from J, leaving 10 bases between them. Germline lookup yields CDR1 KGHSH and CDR2 LQKENI. In DNA, the CDR3 is TGTGCCAGCTCAGCCGACAGTGACTATGGCTACACCTTC. Protein: CASSADSDYGYTF.

V usage is TRBV18 and J usage is TRBJ2-7; D call uncertain. The germline gives CDR1 KGHSH, CDR2 LQKENI. The CDR3 sequence is 13 residues long. V lost 4 bases and J 5 bases, leaving 12 bases between the germline ends. CDR3 nucleotides: TGTGCCAGCTCACTACTAACTTCAGACGAGCAGTACTTC. Translated: CASSLLTSDEQYF.

Worth noting for this clone: Compared with germline, one end of the junction differs, possibly owing to a read error. The genes are TRBV7-7 and TRBJ2-7, with 7 bases fitting TRBD1. The CDR3 is 14 residues long. The germline V gene encodes CDR1 SSHAT and CDR2 FNYEAQ (reference sequence). In DNA, the CDR3 is TGTGCTAGCAGCTTATTGGACAGGTCCTACGAGCAGTACTTC. Its translation is CASSLLDRSYEQYF.

The chain has TRBV19 and TRBJ2-1; TRBD1 might be the D (5 bases). Trimming left V 6 bases short and J 3 bases short, with 9 bases between. The CDR3 sequence is 13 residues long. The germline V gene has CDR1 LNHDA and CDR2 SQIVND (reference sequence). The chain's CDR3 is CASSGQFYNEQFF. CDR3 DNA sequence: TGTGCCAGTAGCGGACAATTCTACAATGAGCAGTTCTTC.

The chain employs TRBV5-6 and TRBJ2-7; 9 bases map to TRBD1. The CDR3 runs to 16 residues. After removal of 0 bases from V and 0 bases from J, the junction contained 4 bases not matched to a gene. Germline V CDR1 and CDR2: SGHDT, YYEEEE. The CDR3: CASSLAATGGSYEQYF. The CDR3 DNA follows: TGTGCCAGCAGCTTGGCCGCGACAGGGGGCTCCTACGAGCAGTACTTC.

CDR3 bases: TGTGCTAGTGGTATACAGGGGAATGGCTACACCTTC. Its translation: CASGIQGNGYTF. The V gene is TRBV12-5, the J gene TRBJ1-2; 7 nucleotides agree with TRBD1. The CDR3 extends over 12 amino acids. The V segment lost 5 bases and the J segment 6 bases; nucleotides outside the gene matches: 3. The germline CDR1 and CDR2 sequences are LGHNT and FRNRAP.

The chain has TRBV5-6 and TRBJ2-7; D unresolved. The CDR3 length is 15 residues. Germline V gene data show CDR1 as SGHDT and CDR2 as YYEEEE. Trimming took off 2 bases at V and 0 bases at J, with 12 bases between the two ends. The CDR3 loop reads CASSFLGGGSYEQYF. CDR3 coding DNA: TGTGCCAGCAGCTTCCTTGGCGGCGGCTCCTACGAGCAGTACTTC.

The chain couples TRBV4-2 to TRBJ2-3; TRBD2 aligns across 14 bases. CDR3 length equals 19 residues. CDR1 and CDR2 from the germline V gene are LGHNA and YNFKEQ. Trimming cost V 1 base and J 2 bases; bases outside gene matches: 8. The CDR3 reads CASSQGGLAGAETTDTQYF. Here the CDR3 DNA reads TGTGCCAGCAGCCAAGGGGGACTAGCGGGAGCGGAGACCACAGATACGCAGTATTTT.

V is TRBV18 and J is TRBJ2-7, with TRBD1 matching 7 bases. Germline V CDR1 and CDR2: KGHSH, LQKENI. This CDR3 is built from 17 residues. V trimming: 5 bases; J trimming: 0 bases; junction bases outside the gene matches: 13. The CDR3 DNA follows: TGTGCCAGCTCAGCGAACCCGGGACAGCAGTTCTCCTACGAGCAGTACTTC. This encodes CASSANPGQQFSYEQYF.

Remarks on this clone: Distinct nucleotide sequences in the sample also encode this CDR3. The CDR3 DNA follows: TGTGCCAGCAGTTTCCGGGGGACCTACGAGCAGTACTTC. The encoded protein is CASSFRGTYEQYF. V gene TRBV27 combines with J gene TRBJ2-7, with D maybe TRBD2 (6 bases). Germline V gene data show CDR1 as MNHEY and CDR2 as SMNVEV (reference sequence). The length of the CDR3 is 13 residues. Trimming removed 3 bases at V and 2 bases at J, with 8 bases between.

The gene calls are TRBV4-1 and TRBJ2-1, with 7 positions matching TRBD2. The CDR3 spans 14 residues. Trimming took 4 bases from V and 9 from J; bases not matched to a gene: 9. Germline CDR1 MGHRA, CDR2 YSYEKL. The CDR3, as DNA: TGCGCCAGCAGCCCCCTCGTCAGCGGGGCTGAGCAGTTCTTC. Amino acids: CASSPLVSGAEQFF.

For this clone: At the DNA level, this CDR3 is encoded by other sequences in the same sample as well. This rearrangement joins TRBV7-9 to TRBJ2-7; possible D gene TRBD2, 6 bases. V lost 4 bases, J lost 4 bases, and 17 bases lay in between. CDR3 length equals 15 residues. The germline V gene has CDR1 SEHNR and CDR2 FQNEAQ (reference sequence). The CDR3 sequence: CASSSGTPGIYEQYF. For the CDR3, the DNA is TGTGCCAGCAGCTCCGGGACTCCGGGGATTTACGAGCAGTACTTC.

The chain couples TRBV18 to TRBJ2-5; no clear D. Germline CDR1 is KGHSH and CDR2 is LQKENI. This CDR3 has 11 residues. The V and J ends lost 3 bases and 5 bases respectively, with 4 bases between them. In nucleotides, the CDR3 is TGTGCCAGCTCACCTCAGGAGACCCAGTACTTC. Its translation is CASSPQETQYF.

This chain uses TRBV27 with TRBJ2-7; D possibly corresponds to TRBD2 (6 bases). Germline CDR1 reads MNHEY; CDR2 reads SMNVEV (reference sequence). The V and J ends lost 2 bases and 5 bases respectively, with 22 bases between them. The CDR3 length is 17 residues. The CDR3 is CASSLTPPVGRPDEQYF. The CDR3 DNA sequence: TGTGCCAGCAGTTTAACCCCCCCGGTGGGGAGGCCCGACGAGCAGTACTTC.

The V gene is TRBV2, the J gene TRBJ1-2; 7 bases agree with TRBD1. Germline CDR1 SNHLY, CDR2 FYNNEI. The length of the CDR3 is 16 residues. Trimming removed 1 base from V and 4 bases from J; junction bases left unmatched: 9. For the CDR3, the DNA is TGTGCCAGCAGTGAAGACCAGGACAGGCCAAGCTATGGCTACACCTTC. It yields the protein CASSEDQDRPSYGYTF.

The gene calls are TRBV6-1 and TRBJ2-1; the D is unclear. The germline gives CDR1 MNHNS, CDR2 SASEGT. This CDR3 has 13 amino acids. The V end was cut by 7 bases, the J end by 0 bases, with 7 bases between. The CDR3 DNA sequence: TGTGCCAGCACACCGGGCTCCTACAATGAGCAGTTCTTC. This translates into CASTPGSYNEQFF.